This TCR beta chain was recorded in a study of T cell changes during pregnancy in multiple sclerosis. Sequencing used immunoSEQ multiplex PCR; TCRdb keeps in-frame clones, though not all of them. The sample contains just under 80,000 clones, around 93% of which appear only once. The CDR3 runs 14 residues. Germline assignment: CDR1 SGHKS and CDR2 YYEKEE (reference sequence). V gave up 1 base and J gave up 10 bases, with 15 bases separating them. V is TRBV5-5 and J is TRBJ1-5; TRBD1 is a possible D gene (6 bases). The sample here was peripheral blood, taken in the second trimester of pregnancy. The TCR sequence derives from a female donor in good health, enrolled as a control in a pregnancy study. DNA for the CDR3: TGTGCCAGCAGCTTGATAGGGGGGGAAAAACCCCAGCATTTT. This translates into CASSLIGGEKPQHF.